This T cell receptor (beta chain) emerged from a study of blood T cell repertoires in COVID-19. TCRdb keeps only in-frame clones here, not all; method: immunoSEQ multiplex PCR. The sample lists about 180,000 clones, about 87% seen once, with 3.5% to 5% in the top ten. The CDR3 sequence is 14 residues long. Germline CDR1 is SGHRS and CDR2 is YFSETQ. As to this clone: The junction and the germline gene differ at one end; a read error may be behind it.

The J gene is TRBJ2-5, the V gene TRBV5-1; tentative D call: TRBD1 (7 bases). The sample comprised peripheral blood. This clonotype originated in a woman in her 30s with acute or convalescent COVID-19. CDR3 in DNA: TGCGCCAGCTGCTTTACACAGGGGAGGGAGACCCAGTACTTC. Protein: CASCFTQGRETQYF.